The 2 T cell receptor beta chains reported below all come from one sample, sequenced in a study of memory CD4+ T cells and cytomegalovirus serostatus. Single viable CD3+CD4+CD8-CD45RO+ cells were sorted as the memory CD4+ T cells. Produced via immunoSEQ multiplex PCR; TCRdb's table is partial and in-frame only. Here the sample spans tens of thousands of clones, over 70% being singletons. The sample comprised memory CD4+ T cells from blood. Receptors were obtained from an adult in good health and CMV-seronegative.

The V gene is TRBV27, the J gene TRBJ2-7, with D perhaps matching TRBD1 or TRBD2 (5 bases each). The germline CDR1 and CDR2 sequences are MNHEY and SMNVEV (reference sequence). V was clipped by 5 bases and J by 3 bases, with 11 bases between them. CDR3 length: 13 amino acids. The CDR3 DNA reads as TGTGCCAGCAGTACGGGGCAGGGCTACGAGCAGTACTTC. Translation: CASSTGQGYEQYF.

This chain links TRBV7-9 with TRBJ2-1; the D gene is possibly TRBD1 (6 bases). Germline V gives CDR1 SEHNR, CDR2 FQNEAQ (reference sequence). This CDR3 contains 15 residues. V gave up 8 bases and J gave up 9 bases, with 23 bases separating them. CDR3 in amino acids: CASELGSGANPEQFF. The CDR3 coding sequence is TGTGCCAGCGAGTTGGGCTCAGGGGCAAATCCTGAGCAGTTCTTC.